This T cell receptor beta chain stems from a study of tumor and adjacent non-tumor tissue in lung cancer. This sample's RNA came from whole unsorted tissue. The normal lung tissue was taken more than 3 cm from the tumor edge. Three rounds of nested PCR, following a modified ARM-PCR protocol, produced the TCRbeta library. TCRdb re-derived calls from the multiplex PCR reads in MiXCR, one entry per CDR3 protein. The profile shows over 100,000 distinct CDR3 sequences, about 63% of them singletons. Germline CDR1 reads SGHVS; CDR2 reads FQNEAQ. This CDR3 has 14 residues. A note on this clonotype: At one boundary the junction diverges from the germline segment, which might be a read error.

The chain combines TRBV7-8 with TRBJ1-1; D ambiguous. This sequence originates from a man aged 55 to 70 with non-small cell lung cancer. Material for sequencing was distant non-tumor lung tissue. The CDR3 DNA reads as TGTGCCTGCAGCATCTTCTGGATGAACACTGAAGCTTTCTTT. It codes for CACSIFWMNTEAFF.